One sample yielded the 10 T cell receptor beta chains listed below, sequenced in a study of cytomegalovirus exposure and HLA in healthy donors. PCR involved 60 Vbeta and 13 Jbeta primers. Method: immunoSEQ multiplex PCR; TCRdb's copy keeps in-frame clones and lacks some. The data show some 130,000 clones, 79% seen once. The sample was PBMCs. The receptors here all came from a man aged 18 to 29 in good health and CMV-seronegative.

This clone came up a few times. The J gene is TRBJ2-7, the V gene TRBV6-1; TRBD1 agrees at 8 bases. CDR3 size: 15 residues. Germline trimming cut 8 bases from V and 5 bases from J; bases unmatched to any gene: 14. The germline V gene has CDR1 MNHNS and CDR2 SASEGT. The CDR3 is CASDGRRTGNDEQYV. The CDR3 DNA reads as TGTGCCAGCGATGGGAGGAGGACAGGGAATGACGAGCAGTACGTC.

Notes on this clone: Relative to the germline gene, one junction end is altered; a read error may explain this. The same CDR3 also results from other DNA sequences found in this sample. The rearrangement links TRBV4-2 to TRBJ2-2, with D maybe TRBD2 (5 bases). CDR3 length: 18 residues. The germline V gene has CDR1 LGHNA and CDR2 YNFKEQ. The CDR3 region is CASSQGGGPLVFTGELFF. The CDR3 bases are TGTGCCAGCAGCCAAGGTGGAGGCCCTTTGGTATTCACCGGGGAGCTGTTCTTT.

This clone is a singleton in its sample. The J gene is TRBJ2-1, the V gene TRBV9, with 8 bases that match TRBD2. The germline CDR1 and CDR2 sequences are SGDLS and YYNGEE. This CDR3 has 15 amino acids. Trimming at V came to 0 bases and at J to 9 bases, leaving 8 bases not matched to a gene. The CDR3 region is CASSVVSGVGGEQFF. The CDR3 region has the DNA TGTGCCAGCAGCGTAGTTAGCGGGGTGGGGGGTGAGCAGTTCTTC.

The chain recombines TRBV7-9 with TRBJ2-2, with D unclear. CDR3 length: 13 residues. Per the germline V gene, CDR1 is SEHNR and CDR2 is FQNEAQ (reference sequence). Trimming removed 2 bases at V and 4 bases at J, with 5 bases between. The CDR3 here is CASSLRVTGELFF. DNA for the CDR3: TGTGCCAGCAGCTTACGGGTCACCGGGGAGCTGTTTTTT. The full variable domain, in which reference TRBV7-9 and TRBJ2-2 provide the parts outside the CDR3, is DTGVSQNPRHKITKRGQNVTFRCDPISEHNRLYWYRQTLGQGPEFLTYFQNEAQLEKSRLLSDRFSAERPKGSFSTLEIQRTEQGDSAMYLCASSLRVTGELFFGEGSRLTVL.

CDR3 sequence reads: CASSYVQNSNQPQHF. As DNA, the CDR3 is TGTGCCAGCAGCTATGTCCAAAATAGCAATCAGCCCCAGCATTTT. The V gene is TRBV28, the J gene TRBJ1-5; D not resolved. This CDR3 spans 15 amino acids. Looked up from germline, CDR1 is MDHEN and CDR2 is SYDVKM. V lost 6 bases and J lost 0, with 12 bases in between.

The chain links TRBV4-1 to TRBJ2-5; 9 bases align to TRBD2. Germline loops: CDR1 MGHRA, CDR2 YSYEKL. The V gene end was trimmed by 3 bases and the J gene end by 6 bases; junction bases not matched to a gene: 20. There are 19 residues in the CDR3. The chain's CDR3 is CASSHPDPREGRDGQTQYF. In nucleotides, the CDR3 is TGCGCCAGCAGCCATCCCGATCCGCGGGAGGGCCGAGATGGGCAGACCCAGTACTTC.

A word on this clone: As the CDR3 is not closed by the conserved phenylalanine or tryptophan, this likely results from a read error. This sequence joins TRBV7-3 and TRBJ2-2, with 8 bases that match TRBD1. The V gene's germline CDR1 is SGHTA and CDR2 FQGTGA. CDR3 length: 14 residues. V was pared by 5 bases and J by 6 bases, with 5 bases of the junction left unmatched. This CDR3 reads CASSGTGPAGELFV. Here the CDR3 DNA reads TGTGCCAGCAGCGGGACAGGACCTGCCGGGGAGCTGTTTGTT.

The CDR3: CSVDRWGLAGGKQFF. Here the CDR3 DNA reads TGCAGCGTTGATCGGTGGGGACTAGCGGGAGGGAAGCAGTTCTTC. This chain joins TRBV29-1 and TRBJ2-1; 16 bases fit TRBD2. Germline V gene lookup returns CDR1 SQVTM and CDR2 ANQGSEA. Unmatched junction bases numbered 7, after V lost 3 bases and J lost 11 bases. The CDR3 loop spans 15 amino acids.

This clone was found once. This chain joins TRBV30 and TRBJ2-1, with 8 nucleotides matching TRBD2. Germline loops: CDR1 GTSNPN, CDR2 SVGIG (reference sequence). The CDR3 length is 23 residues. V trimming: 5 bases; J trimming: 0 bases; junction bases outside the gene matches: 30. CDR3 sequence: CAWGASGGKREMGQKSSYNEQFF. The CDR3 DNA is TGTGCCTGGGGAGCTAGTGGTGGGAAGCGGGAGATGGGGCAAAAGAGCTCCTACAATGAGCAGTTCTTC. The full variable domain, rest sourced from reference TRBV30 and TRBJ2-1, is SQTIHQWPATLVQPVGSPLSLECTVEGTSNPNLYWYRQAAGRGLQLLFYSVGIGQISSEVPQNLSASRPQDRQFILSSKKLLLSDSGFYLCAWGASGGKREMGQKSSYNEQFFGPGTRLTVL.

The chain has TRBV23-1 and TRBJ1-6; 11 nucleotides agree with TRBD1. TRBV23-1 is an ORF, and what it does is uncertain. V lost 9 bases to trimming and J lost 6 bases; unmatched junction nucleotides: 19. The CDR3 has 19 residues. The CDR3 sequence: CARTPVGTGGRRCNSPLHF. The CDR3 region has the DNA TGCGCCAGGACTCCGGTAGGGACAGGGGGTCGCCGTTGTAATTCACCCCTCCACTTT.